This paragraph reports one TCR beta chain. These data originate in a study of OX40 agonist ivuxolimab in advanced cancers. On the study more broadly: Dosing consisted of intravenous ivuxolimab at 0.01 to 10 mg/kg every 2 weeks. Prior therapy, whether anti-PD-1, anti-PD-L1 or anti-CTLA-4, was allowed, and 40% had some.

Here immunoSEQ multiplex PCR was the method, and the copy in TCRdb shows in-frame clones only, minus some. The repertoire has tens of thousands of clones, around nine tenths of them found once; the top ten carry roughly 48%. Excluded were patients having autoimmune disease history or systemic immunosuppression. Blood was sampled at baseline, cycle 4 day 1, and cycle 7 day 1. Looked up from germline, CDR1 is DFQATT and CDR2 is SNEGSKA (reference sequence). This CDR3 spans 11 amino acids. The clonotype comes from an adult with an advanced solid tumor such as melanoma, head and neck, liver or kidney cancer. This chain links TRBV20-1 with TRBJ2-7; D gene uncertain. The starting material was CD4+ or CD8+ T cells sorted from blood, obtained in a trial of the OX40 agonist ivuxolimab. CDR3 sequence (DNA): TGCAGGACGCCCTTCAATGGCGAGCAGTACTTC. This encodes CRTPFNGEQYF.